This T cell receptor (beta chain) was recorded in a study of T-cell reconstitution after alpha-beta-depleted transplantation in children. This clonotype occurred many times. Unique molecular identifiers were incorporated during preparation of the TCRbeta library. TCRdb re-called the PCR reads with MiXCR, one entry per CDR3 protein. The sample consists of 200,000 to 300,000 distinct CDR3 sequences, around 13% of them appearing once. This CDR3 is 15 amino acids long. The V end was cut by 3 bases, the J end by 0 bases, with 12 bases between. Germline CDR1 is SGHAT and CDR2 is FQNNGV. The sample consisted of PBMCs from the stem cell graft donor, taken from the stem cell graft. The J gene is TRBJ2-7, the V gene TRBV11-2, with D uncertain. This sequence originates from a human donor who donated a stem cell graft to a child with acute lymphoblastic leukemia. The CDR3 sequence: CASSFGPDGSYEQYF. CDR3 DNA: TGTGCCAGCAGCTTTGGTCCGGACGGCTCCTACGAGCAGTACTTC.